The clone carrying this T cell receptor beta chain was recorded a few times. Its antigen is currently unknown. The data stem from a study of beta chain features in type 1 diabetes. Whole-study context: Age, gender and cell yields were similar between patients and healthy donors. Notes on the study in general: For Type 1 diabetes patients, all four CD4+ subsets carried TCRB CDR3s that were moderately but significantly shorter. Overrepresentation of cells with high TCR expression could result from cDNA sequencing.

Investigators reverse transcribed all isolated RNA, so they sequenced expressed TCRB transcripts. Assay used: immunoSEQ multiplex PCR; TCRdb lists only in-frame clones, some missing. The sample carries around 650,000 clones, around 12% recorded once. The junction had 9 bases not matched to a gene; V was cut back by 4 bases and J by 4 bases. There are 16 residues in the CDR3. Germline lookup yields CDR1 SNHLY and CDR2 FYNNEI. V gene TRBV2 combines with J gene TRBJ2-3, with 9 bases that match TRBD1. The TCR was taken from a man younger than 40 with type 1 diabetes. Material: naive CD4+ T cells from blood. CDR3 DNA: TGTGCCAGCAGTGTCGTCCGGGACAGGGTGGCAGATACGCAGTATTTT. As protein: CASSVVRDRVADTQYF.